These 15 T cell receptor beta chains share one sample of origin, sequenced in a study of blood T cell repertoires in COVID-19. Profiled with immunoSEQ multiplex PCR; TCRdb holds only in-frame clones, not every one. The table records hundreds of thousands of clones, 85% of them present only once. The sequencing input was peripheral blood. The receptors stem from a man aged 45 to 65 with active or convalescent COVID-19.

The chain uses TRBV19 and TRBJ1-2, with D tentatively TRBD1 (6 bases). With 5 bases removed from V and 5 bases from J, the gap between germline ends came to 9 bases. The CDR3 is 12 residues long. Looked up from germline, CDR1 is LNHDA and CDR2 is SQIVND (reference sequence). CDR3 residues: CASSSQGYGYTF. DNA of the CDR3: TGTGCCAGTAGTTCACAGGGATATGGCTACACCTTC.

The chain joins TRBV7-9 to TRBJ2-7, with 11 positions matching TRBD2. Germline V gene data show CDR1 as SEHNR and CDR2 as FQNEAQ (reference sequence). CDR3 length equals 15 residues. V dropped 5 bases and J dropped 3; count of bases not matched to a gene: 6. The CDR3 DNA reads TGTGCCAGCAGCCCAGGACTAGCGGGCCGCTACGAGCAGTACTTC. Translation gives CASSPGLAGRYEQYF. Based on the CDR3 plus reference TRBV7-9 and TRBJ2-7, the full variable domain is DTGVSQNPRHKITKRGQNVTFRCDPISEHNRLYWYRQTLGQGPEFLTYFQNEAQLEKSRLLSDRFSAERPKGSFSTLEIQRTEQGDSAMYLCASSPGLAGRYEQYFGPGTRLTVT.

The J gene is TRBJ2-4, the V gene TRBV2; 7 bases fit TRBD2. The CDR3 is 14 residues long. With 4 bases clipped from V and 6 bases from J, the junction kept 6 bases outside the gene matches. Germline CDR1 reads SNHLY; CDR2 reads FYNNEI. CDR3 sequence reads: CASSVGGARNIQYF. CDR3 nucleotides: TGTGCCAGCAGTGTGGGAGGGGCGAGAAACATTCAGTACTTC.

V usage is TRBV7-3 and J usage is TRBJ2-2; 10 bases agree with TRBD2. V was pared by 0 bases and J by 6 bases, with 7 bases of the junction left unmatched. The CDR3 runs 17 residues. Germline V gives CDR1 SGHTA, CDR2 FQGTGA. CDR3 amino acids: CASSLTEASGSAGELFF. In nucleotides, the CDR3 is TGTGCCAGCAGCTTAACCGAGGCTAGCGGGAGCGCCGGGGAGCTGTTTTTT.

The chain employs TRBV6-5 and TRBJ1-1; 7 bases are a match to TRBD1. CDR3 length: 15 amino acids. Germline CDR1 reads MNHEY; CDR2 reads SVGAGI. Losses at the gene ends were 5 bases for V and 1 base for J; bases not matched to a gene: 7. CDR3 coding DNA: TGTGCCAGCAGTCCACAGACAGGGCAGAACACTGAAGCTTTCTTT. It translates to CASSPQTGQNTEAFF.

The V and J genes are TRBV13 and TRBJ2-1; D perhaps matches TRBD2 (6 bases). Germline V gene data show CDR1 as PRHDT and CDR2 as FYEKMQ (reference sequence). V dropped 5 bases and J dropped 6 bases, with 14 bases sitting between them. The CDR3 consists of 14 residues. The CDR3 spells CASSPGLRGNEQFF. The CDR3 DNA reads as TGTGCCAGCAGCCCGGGACTCCGAGGCAATGAGCAGTTCTTC.

The rearrangement joins TRBV9 to TRBJ2-1, with no clear D. CDR3 length: 14 residues. Germline values: CDR1 SGDLS, CDR2 YYNGEE. V was shortened by 1 base and J by 8 bases, with 13 bases between the two germline ends. CDR3 nucleotides: TGTGCCAGCAGCGTACGGTCCCGGAGCGATGAGCAGTTCTTC. This translates into CASSVRSRSDEQFF.

The chain uses TRBV3-1 (or the pseudogene TRBV3-2) and TRBJ1-6, with a tentative D call TRBD1 (6 bases). Germline CDR1 LGHDT, CDR2 YNNKEL (reference sequence). This CDR3 has 15 amino acids. Deletions cut 5 bases from V and 6 bases from J, with 14 bases between. The CDR3 protein is CASSTRQAGNSPLHF. The CDR3 bases are TGTGCCAGCAGCACCAGACAGGCGGGTAATTCACCCCTCCACTTT.

In its sample, this clone was seen a few times. The chain has TRBV28 and TRBJ2-3; no definite D call. This CDR3 spans 15 amino acids. Trimming took off 5 bases at V and 7 bases at J, with 19 bases between the two ends. The germline V gene has CDR1 MDHEN and CDR2 SYDVKM. The CDR3 DNA is TGTGCCAGCAGTCCTCCTCAGCGCCCTCCCAATACGCAGTATTTT. Amino acid sequence: CASSPPQRPPNTQYF.

Only one count was recorded for this clone. This chain uses TRBV27 with TRBJ1-5; tentative D call: TRBD1 (6 bases). The CDR3 contains 15 residues. V gave up 7 bases and J gave up 5 bases, with 18 bases separating them. The germline V gene encodes CDR1 MNHEY and CDR2 SMNVEV (reference sequence). The CDR3 DNA follows: TGTGCCAGCACCAGGACAGCCGGCCCACATCAGCCCCAGCATTTT. It is translated as CASTRTAGPHQPQHF.

J is TRBJ1-1 and V is TRBV7-9, with TRBD1 as a possible D gene (5 bases). The V gene lost 0 bases and the J gene lost 2 bases, with 13 bases spanning the gap. The CDR3 length is 16 residues. Germline CDR1 SEHNR, CDR2 FQNEAQ (reference sequence). CDR3 sequence: CASSLASSRGNTEAFF. The CDR3 DNA reads TGTGCCAGCAGCTTAGCGAGCTCTAGGGGAAACACTGAAGCTTTCTTT.

V and J are TRBV19 and TRBJ2-1; TRBD1 is a possible D gene (6 bases). Trimming removed 5 bases from V and 8 bases from J, with 25 bases in between. The CDR3 runs 17 residues. CDR1 LNHDA and CDR2 SQIVND come from the germline V gene (reference sequence). DNA for the CDR3: TGTGCCAGTAGTTATGGGGGCCGAACGCACAACAAGGATGAGCAGTTCTTC. Translation: CASSYGGRTHNKDEQFF.

The chain employs TRBV3-1 (or the pseudogene TRBV3-2) and TRBJ2-5, with TRBD2 matching over 8 bases. J was trimmed by 4 bases and V by 4 bases; bases with no gene match: 2. CDR3 length equals 13 residues. Germline CDR1 and CDR2: LGHDT and YNNKEL (reference sequence). CDR3 sequence: CASSLSGRETQYF. CDR3 coding DNA: TGTGCCAGCAGCCTCAGCGGGAGAGAGACCCAGTACTTC.

This rearrangement joins TRBV6-5 to TRBJ2-5; D might be TRBD2 (7 bases). The V end was cut by 2 bases, the J end by 2 bases, with 12 bases between. The CDR3 has 15 amino acids. CDR1 and CDR2 (germline): MNHEY, SVGAGI. As DNA, the CDR3 is TGTGCCAGCAGTTACGGCGGGGGCCAACAAGAGACCCAGTACTTC. Residues: CASSYGGGQQETQYF.

As concerns this clone: Other DNA variants within this sample encode the same CDR3. The chain combines TRBV6-1 with TRBJ1-5, with 7 bases that match TRBD1. Germline CDR1 reads MNHNS; CDR2 reads SASEGT. This CDR3 is 14 amino acids long. The trim removed 2 bases at V and 2 bases at J, leaving 0 bases unmatched. The CDR3 DNA reads TGTGCCAGCAGTGAACAGGGGGGCAATCAGCCCCAGCATTTT. Encoded protein: CASSEQGGNQPQHF.